This paragraph reports one T cell receptor beta chain. How the authors handled the data: Quantification of nucleated cells was approximated via reference gene primer amplification. Profiled with immunoSEQ multiplex PCR; TCRdb holds only in-frame clones, not every one. The V and J calls and clone size were taken over from that table, and D and trimming were inferred from the DNA. Of about 24,000 clones in the sample, 86% were seen once. The data originate from a study of blood T cell repertoires in COVID-19. Study overall: From the United States, Italy and Spain came samples of acute and convalescent COVID-19. Sources were T cells, B-cell-depleted T cells, or PBMCs; the material itself was cDNA or gDNA.

Source material: peripheral blood. The sequence was collected from a human donor with active COVID-19. The donor label of this sample is uncertain.

The CDR3 DNA sequence: TGTGCCAGCCGGCAGGGGGCTTTAGAGACCCAGTACTTC. Its protein is CASRQGALETQYF. This chain links TRBV6-5 with TRBJ2-5, with 8 bases identical to TRBD1. The J segment lost 4 bases and the V segment lost 8 bases, leaving 6 bases of the junction unmatched. Germline V gene sequence: CDR1 MNHEY, CDR2 SVGAGI. This CDR3 comprises 13 residues.